These 10 T cell receptor beta chains share one sample of origin, sequenced in a study of T cells in Graves' hyperthyroidism and ophthalmopathy. Authors of the study amplified TCR beta CDR3 regions from RNA transcripts. When the TCR CDR3 underwent first-round RT-PCR, the HTBI primer set was used. Each CDR3 protein is one row after TCRdb ran MiXCR on the multiplex PCR reads. This table has about 640,000 distinct CDR3 sequences, around 21% appearing once. Input material: blood. The receptors were sampled from a man aged 30 to 45 with Graves' ophthalmopathy.

Turning to this clonotype: This clone may be a read error of a much larger clone one base away. The rearrangement uses TRBV4-2 and TRBJ2-7; D gene unclear. The assigned J gene may be wrong: the sequence end matches TRBJ2-1 better. This CDR3 region has 15 residues. Looked up from germline, CDR1 is LGHNA and CDR2 is YNFKEQ. The CDR3 here is CASSQGSGAAYEQFF. Here the CDR3 DNA reads TGTGCCAGCAGCCAAGGATCAGGAGCCGCCTACGAGCAGTTCTTC.

The chain is built from TRBV4-2 and TRBJ2-7; D tentatively reads TRBD1 or TRBD2 (5 bases each). This CDR3 spans 13 amino acids. CDR1 is LGHNA and CDR2 is YNFKEQ in the germline V gene. V gave up 3 bases and J gave up 6 bases, with 12 bases separating them. In nucleotides, the CDR3 is TGTGCCAGCAGCCAGGGACCAACCAGCGAGCAGTACTTC. This gives the protein CASSQGPTSEQYF.

This clonotype has at least ten counts. The genes are TRBV30 and TRBJ1-2; no reliable D call. V was trimmed by 4 bases and J by 9 bases, leaving 18 bases between them. CDR1 GTSNPN and CDR2 SVGIG come from the germline V gene (reference sequence). The CDR3 sequence is 13 residues long. The CDR3 region has the DNA TGTGCCTGGATCCACCGGGCTGGTTGGCGCTACACCTTC. Its protein is CAWIHRAGWRYTF.

This clonotype has just a few counts. The V call is TRBV7-8, the J call TRBJ2-1; 8 nucleotides line up with TRBD2. The CDR3 totals 16 residues. Germline assignment: CDR1 SGHVS and CDR2 FQNEAQ. V shed 3 bases, J shed 4 bases, and the junction held 8 bases outside the gene matches. CDR3 residues: CASSFGGVGVYNEQFF. CDR3 DNA: TGTGCCAGCAGCTTCGGGGGGGTAGGGGTTTACAATGAGCAGTTCTTC.

The genes are TRBV24-1 and TRBJ2-1; 8 nucleotides line up with TRBD2. V was pared by 3 bases and J by 0 bases, with 9 bases of the junction left unmatched. Per the germline V gene, CDR1 is KGHDR and CDR2 is SFDVKD. This CDR3 has 18 amino acids. CDR3 DNA: TGTGCCACCAGTGATCCCGGGACTAGTTCGAGCTCCTACAATGAGCAGTTCTTC. Its translation: CATSDPGTSSSSYNEQFF.

In this sample, this clonotype turned up once. The chain carries TRBV13 and TRBJ2-7, with 9 bases identical to TRBD1. J gave up 1 base and V 5 bases, and 9 bases lay outside the gene matches. CDR1 and CDR2 from the germline V gene are PRHDT and FYEKMQ (reference sequence). The CDR3 totals 16 residues. The CDR3 loop is CASSPRTGERSYEQYF. CDR3 in DNA: TGTGCCAGCAGCCCGAGGACAGGGGAAAGATCCTACGAGCAGTACTTC.

The chain employs TRBV30 and TRBJ2-5; no definite D call. CDR3 size: 12 residues. V dropped 1 base and J dropped 4 bases, with 7 bases sitting between them. Germline assignment: CDR1 GTSNPN and CDR2 SVGIG (reference sequence). Here the CDR3 reads CAWSGVVETQYF. CDR3 sequence (DNA): TGTGCCTGGAGTGGAGTAGTAGAGACCCAGTACTTC.

This clonotype showed up many times. The chain joins TRBV12-3 or TRBV12-4 to TRBJ2-7; a weak D match, TRBD1 (7 bases). This CDR3 is built from 13 residues. Trimming took off 8 bases at V and 5 bases at J, with 16 bases between the two ends. The CDR3 nucleotides read TGTGCCAGCTCGGGGGACAGTATAAACGAGCAGTACTTC. This translates into CASSGDSINEQYF.

V and J are TRBV4-1 and TRBJ2-1, with D perhaps TRBD2 (5 bases). The CDR3 sequence is 17 residues long. Looked up from germline, CDR1 is MGHRA and CDR2 is YSYEKL. Trimming shortened V by 4 bases and J by 4 bases, and 20 bases separated the two germline ends. For the CDR3, the DNA is TGCGCCAGCAGCCCGTCGCCACTAGGCCCAGGTTACAATGAGCAGTTCTTC. It is translated as CASSPSPLGPGYNEQFF.

This clonotype was observed many times. The chain carries TRBV12-3 or TRBV12-4 and TRBJ2-7; D not resolved. With 1 base removed from V and 3 bases from J, the gap between germline ends came to 10 bases. The CDR3 is 14 residues long. CDR3 bases: TGTGCCAGCAGTTTAGAACCTAATCTCTACGAGCAGTACTTC. As protein: CASSLEPNLYEQYF.